This T cell receptor beta chain was sequenced in a study of T cells in Graves' hyperthyroidism and ophthalmopathy. Study-level results: A model built on 13 V-J features separated ophthalmopathy from stable hyperthyroidism.

In germline, CDR1 is SGHVS, CDR2 FQNEAQ. The V end was cut by 5 bases, the J end by 2 bases, with 16 bases between. The CDR3 is 16 amino acids. This clonotype was seen at least ten times. Its target is not known. Stability of Graves' hyperthyroidism was defined as absent ophthalmopathy progression within 18 months. Patients aged 18 to 65 with hyperthyroidism were newly diagnosed, with duration under 2 months. More than 9.5 ml fresh peripheral blood yielded the PBMCs. RNA transcripts were the template for amplifying TCR beta CDR3 regions. TCR CDR3 underwent first-round RT-PCR with the HTBI primer set. TCRdb reanalysed the multiplex PCR reads using MiXCR and keeps one entry per CDR3 protein. The sample has more than 600,000 distinct CDR3 sequences, about a sixth seen once.

The sample consisted of blood. The rearrangement uses TRBV7-8 and TRBJ1-5, with D possibly matching TRBD1 (6 bases). The clonotype originates from a man between 18 and 29 years old with Graves' hyperthyroidism. The CDR3 sequence is CASSPQSGARNQPQHF. The DNA for the CDR3 is TGTGCCAGCAGCCCGCAGTCAGGGGCCCGCAATCAGCCCCAGCATTTT.